The 16 T cell receptor beta chains given below trace back to one sample, sequenced in a study of cytomegalovirus exposure and HLA in healthy donors. Researchers ran the PCR with 60 Vbeta and 13 Jbeta primers. This table comes from immunoSEQ multiplex PCR, and its TCRdb copy is limited to in-frame clones, with some not included. The clone table shows fewer than 150,000 clones, with the ten largest holding approximately 3.9%. The sequencing input was PBMCs. Every receptor here comes from a man younger than 35 in good health and CMV-seronegative.

The chain combines TRBV18 with TRBJ1-2, with 7 bases matching TRBD1. The CDR3 length is 16 residues. With 3 bases clipped from V and 0 bases from J, the junction kept 7 bases outside the gene matches. CDR1 is KGHSH, CDR2 LQKENI, per germline. CDR3 loop: CASSPRTGQANYGYTF. The CDR3 DNA sequence: TGTGCCAGCTCACCCCGGACAGGCCAAGCTAACTATGGCTACACCTTC.

V gene TRBV18 combines with J gene TRBJ1-2; a possible D gene is TRBD1 (6 bases). The CDR3 has 15 amino acids. Deletions cut 3 bases from V and 0 bases from J, with 11 bases between. Germline assignment: CDR1 KGHSH and CDR2 LQKENI. The chain's CDR3 is CASSPLGGPNYGYTF. The CDR3 DNA follows: TGTGCCAGCTCACCCCTCGGGGGGCCTAACTATGGCTACACCTTC.

J is TRBJ2-1 and V is TRBV5-4; 8 bases fit TRBD1. The length of the CDR3 is 14 residues. Germline CDR1 and CDR2: SGHNT and YYREEE (reference sequence). V shed 4 bases and J 8 bases; nucleotides not matched to a gene: 8. CDR3 amino acids: CASSDGQGRDEQFF. As DNA, the CDR3 is TGTGCCAGCAGCGACGGACAGGGTAGGGATGAGCAGTTCTTC. The variable domain in full, completed from reference TRBV5-4 and TRBJ2-1, reads ETGVTQSPTHLIKTRGQQVTLRCSSQSGHNTVSWYQQALGQGPQFIFQYYREEENGRGNFPPRFSGLQFPNYSSELNVNALELDDSALYLCASSDGQGRDEQFFGPGTRLTVL.

The chain uses TRBV5-4 and TRBJ2-7; D possibly corresponds to TRBD2 (5 bases). CDR3 size: 14 residues. The V gene's germline CDR1 is SGHNT and CDR2 YYREEE (reference sequence). With 2 bases removed from V and 2 bases from J, the gap between germline ends came to 11 bases. Written as DNA, the CDR3 is TGTGCCAGCAGCTTCCCCGGGAACCCCTACGAGCAGTACTTC. This translates into CASSFPGNPYEQYF.

This chain uses TRBV5-6 with TRBJ2-5; D may be TRBD1 (7 bases). From germline, CDR1 is SGHDT and CDR2 YYEEEE. The V and J ends lost 6 bases and 6 bases respectively, with 18 bases between them. This CDR3 is built from 14 residues. In DNA form, the CDR3 reads TGTGCCAGCATCAAAGCAGGGGGGAGGAAGACCCAGTACTTC. Translating gives CASIKAGGRKTQYF.

The V gene is TRBV4-1, the J gene TRBJ2-7; D call uncertain. Trimming shortened V by 1 base and J by 1 base, and 11 bases separated the two germline ends. From germline, CDR1 is MGHRA and CDR2 YSYEKL. This CDR3 spans 15 amino acids. Written as DNA, the CDR3 is TGCGCCAGCAGCCAAGTTCCAGGTCAGTCCTACGAGCAGTACTTC. Protein product: CASSQVPGQSYEQYF.

The genes are TRBV19 and TRBJ1-5; D remains ambiguous. CDR1 and CDR2 (germline): LNHDA, SQIVND (reference sequence). Trimming took off 5 bases at V and 1 base at J, with 12 bases between the two ends. The length of the CDR3 is 15 residues. The CDR3 DNA follows: TGTGCCAGTAGTGCCGGGATCTTAAGCAATCAGCCCCAGCATTTT. Residues: CASSAGILSNQPQHF.

The chain couples TRBV5-5 to TRBJ1-1; D ambiguous. V lost 4 bases to trimming and J lost 2 bases, with 12 bases between them. CDR3 length equals 14 residues. CDR1 SGHKS and CDR2 YYEKEE come from the germline V gene (reference sequence). CDR3 nucleotide sequence: TGTGCCAGCAGCCTTGGCCCAGAAAACACTGAAGCTTTCTTT. Its translation: CASSLGPENTEAFF.

CDR3: CASSQDRQAPYGYTF. The CDR3 nucleotides are TGCGCCAGCAGCCAAGATCGACAGGCTCCCTATGGCTACACCTTC. V is TRBV4-1 and J is TRBJ1-2, with D perhaps matching TRBD1 (6 bases). The CDR3 loop spans 15 amino acids. From germline, CDR1 is MGHRA and CDR2 YSYEKL. Trimming took off 0 bases at V and 4 bases at J, with 12 bases between the two ends.

The CDR3 bases are TGTGCCAGCAGTTCGGCGGGACAGGGAATCAATGAGCAGTTCTTC. Protein: CASSSAGQGINEQFF. The J gene is TRBJ2-1, the V gene TRBV28; 9 nucleotides align to TRBD1. CDR1 and CDR2 from the germline V gene are MDHEN and SYDVKM. V was clipped by 4 bases and J by 6 bases; unmatched bases: 7. The CDR3 length is 15 residues.

The CDR3 coding sequence is TGTGCCAGCAGTCACACCAACCGACCGGGACAGGGATTGCGAGAGACCCAGTACTTC. Translated: CASSHTNRPGQGLRETQYF. J is TRBJ2-5 and V is TRBV27, with 9 nucleotides matching TRBD1. Germline V gene data show CDR1 as MNHEY and CDR2 as SMNVEV (reference sequence). CDR3 length: 19 residues. Losses at the gene ends were 5 bases for V and 4 bases for J; bases not matched to a gene: 20.

The chain combines TRBV4-1 with TRBJ1-2; 7 nucleotides line up with TRBD1. The length of the CDR3 is 15 residues. From germline, CDR1 is MGHRA and CDR2 YSYEKL. The trim removed 4 bases at V and 1 base at J, leaving 6 bases unmatched. This CDR3 is CASSLGTALNYGYTF. Here the CDR3 DNA reads TGCGCCAGCAGCCTCGGGACAGCTCTTAACTATGGCTACACCTTC.

The V call is TRBV30, the J call TRBJ2-1; 11 bases match TRBD2. The junction had 5 bases not matched to a gene; V was cut back by 3 bases and J by 4 bases. The germline gives CDR1 GTSNPN, CDR2 SVGIG (reference sequence). This CDR3 spans 15 amino acids. In nucleotides, the CDR3 is TGTGCCTGGAGGACTAGCGGGGCTAATTACAATGAGCAGTTCTTC. Translating it yields CAWRTSGANYNEQFF.

This chain connects TRBV6-5 to TRBJ1-1, with 10 bases lining up with TRBD1. Germline V gene lookup returns CDR1 MNHEY and CDR2 SVGAGI. CDR3 length equals 15 residues. V was pared by 2 bases and J by 4 bases, with 4 bases of the junction left unmatched. The CDR3 coding sequence is TGTGCCAGCAGTTACCGACAGGGGGCGGGCACTGAAGCTTTCTTT. Amino acids: CASSYRQGAGTEAFF.

The CDR3 region is CASSYTWGDEQFF. The DNA for the CDR3 is TGTGCCAGCAGCTACACTTGGGGCGATGAGCAGTTCTTC. This sequence joins TRBV6-6 and TRBJ2-1; a weak D match, TRBD1 (5 bases). The CDR3 loop spans 13 amino acids. Germline V lookup: CDR1 MNHNY, CDR2 SVGAGI (reference sequence). V was pared by 6 bases and J by 8 bases, with 14 bases between.

The V and J genes are TRBV5-1 and TRBJ2-7, with 7 bases fitting TRBD1. The V segment lost 0 bases and the J segment 1 base; nucleotides outside the gene matches: 7. There are 16 residues in the CDR3. Germline CDR1 SGHRS, CDR2 YFSETQ. The CDR3 sequence is CASSLEGPQGSYEQYF. The CDR3 bases are TGCGCCAGCAGCTTGGAGGGGCCACAGGGGTCCTACGAGCAGTACTTC.